Sequencing of this T cell receptor (beta chain) was carried out in a study of cytomegalovirus exposure and HLA in healthy donors. A multiplex PCR was run with 60 Vbeta primers and 13 Jbeta primers. Sequencing used immunoSEQ multiplex PCR; TCRdb keeps in-frame clones, though not all of them. The profile covers approximately 130,000 clones, with approximately 80% appearing a single time and roughly 6% taken by the ten largest. V shed 5 bases and J 6 bases; nucleotides not matched to a gene: 4. Germline V gene sequence: CDR1 MNHEY, CDR2 SVGAGI. The CDR3 covers 13 residues. Study-wide results and caveats: Researchers reported in a later analysis that a missense DCLRE1C variant was tied to TCR beta V- and J-gene trimming.

This clone was recorded only once. Its cognate antigen is unknown. The TCR was taken from a man aged 18 to 30 in good health and CMV-seropositive. Sequencing was done on a sample of PBMCs. The chain joins TRBV6-5 to TRBJ1-1, with 9 bases fitting TRBD1. CDR3 DNA: TGTGCCAGCAGTAACAGGGGGCGGTCTGAAGCTTTCTTT. Translating it yields CASSNRGRSEAFF.